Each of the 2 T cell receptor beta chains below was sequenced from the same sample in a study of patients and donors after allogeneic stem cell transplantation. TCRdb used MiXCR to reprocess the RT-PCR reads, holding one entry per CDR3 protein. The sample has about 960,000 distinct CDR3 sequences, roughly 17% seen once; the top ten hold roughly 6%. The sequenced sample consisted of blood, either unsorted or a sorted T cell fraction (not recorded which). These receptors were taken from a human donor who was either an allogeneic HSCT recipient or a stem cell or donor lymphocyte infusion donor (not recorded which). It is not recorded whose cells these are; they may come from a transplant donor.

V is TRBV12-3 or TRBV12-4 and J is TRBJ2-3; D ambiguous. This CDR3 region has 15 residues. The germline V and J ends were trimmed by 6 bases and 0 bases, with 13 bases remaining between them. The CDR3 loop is CASRGIAVSTDTQYF. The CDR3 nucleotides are TGTGCCAGCAGAGGCATAGCAGTAAGCACAGATACGCAGTATTTT.

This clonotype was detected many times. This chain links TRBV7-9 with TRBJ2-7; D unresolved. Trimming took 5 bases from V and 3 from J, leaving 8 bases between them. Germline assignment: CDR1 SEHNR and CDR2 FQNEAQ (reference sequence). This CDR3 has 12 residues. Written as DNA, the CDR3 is TGTGCCAGCAGCCGAACAGACTACGAGCAGTACTTC. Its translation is CASSRTDYEQYF. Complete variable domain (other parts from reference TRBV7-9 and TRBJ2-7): DTGVSQNPRHKITKRGQNVTFRCDPISEHNRLYWYRQTLGQGPEFLTYFQNEAQLEKSRLLSDRFSAERPKGSFSTLEIQRTEQGDSAMYLCASSRTDYEQYFGPGTRLTVT.